One sample yielded the 5 T cell receptor beta chains listed below, sequenced in a study of Tregs in tolerant kidney transplant recipients. TCRdb keeps only in-frame clones here, not all; method: immunoSEQ multiplex PCR. The data show about 240,000 clones, 65% to 85% seen once. Sequenced: CD4+ T cells from blood. These TCRs come from a human donor in good health.

The chain employs TRBV18 and TRBJ2-1, with D unresolved. V lost 0 bases and J 8 bases, leaving 8 bases between the germline ends. Per germline, CDR1 KGHSH and CDR2 LQKENI. The CDR3 runs 13 residues. DNA of the CDR3: TGTGCCAGCTCACCACCGGCCATTGATGAGCAGTTCTTC. Translation: CASSPPAIDEQFF.

V and J are TRBV14 and TRBJ2-1, with unresolved D. From germline, CDR1 is SGHDN and CDR2 FVKESK. The CDR3 contains 14 residues. Between the trimmed V and J ends, which lost 4 bases and 2 bases, there was a span of 9 bases. The DNA of the CDR3 is TGTGCCAGCAGCCCTCTAGTTCCCTACAATGAGCAGTTCTTC. This sequence encodes CASSPLVPYNEQFF.

This chain connects TRBV11-2 to TRBJ1-1; 7 bases map to TRBD1. Trimming took 5 bases from V and 10 from J; bases not matched to a gene: 7. The CDR3 consists of 12 residues. The germline CDR1 and CDR2 sequences are SGHAT and FQNNGV. CDR3 in DNA: TGTGCCAGCAGCCCACAGGGGTACGGAGCTTTCTTT. It encodes CASSPQGYGAFF.

The CDR3 is CASSSRGAYGYTF. The CDR3 nucleotides are TGTGCCAGCAGTTCCAGGGGGGCTTATGGCTACACCTTC. The rearrangement uses TRBV6-6 and TRBJ1-2, with 7 bases lining up with TRBD1. The CDR3 covers 13 residues. J was trimmed by 5 bases and V by 4 bases; bases with no gene match: 4. Per the germline V gene, CDR1 is MNHNY and CDR2 is SVGAGI (reference sequence).

The rearrangement uses TRBV4-1 and TRBJ2-1; TRBD2 aligns across 12 bases. Per the germline V gene, CDR1 is MGHRA and CDR2 is YSYEKL. The CDR3 contains 17 residues. With 1 base clipped from V and 7 bases from J, the junction kept 8 bases outside the gene matches. CDR3 sequence reads: CASSQATLAGGRNEQFF. CDR3 bases: TGCGCCAGCAGCCAAGCAACGCTAGCGGGGGGGAGGAATGAGCAGTTCTTC.